The sequence of this T cell receptor (beta chain) was determined in a study of regulatory T cells in long-lasting Graves disease. Study information: For a period under 3 months, newly diagnosed Graves' patients had taken antithyroid drugs. General observations from the study: TRBV28, TRBJ1-2 and TRBJ2-5 were favored in persistent disease.

This clonotype has at least ten counts. What it recognizes is unknown. For TCR beta, libraries came from iRepertoire HTBI primers and Arm-PCR of CDR3 regions. A single record per CDR3 protein comes from TCRdb applying MiXCR to the multiplex PCR reads. Of 440,000 or so distinct CDR3 sequences listed, 15% to 20% are singletons. Sample time point: newly diagnosed GD, antithyroid drugs for less than 3 months. From RNA extracted from PBMCs, the TCR library was made. CDR1 and CDR2 (germline): MDHEN, SYDVKM. V was shortened by 3 bases and J by 0 bases, with 9 bases between the two germline ends. This CDR3 contains 15 residues. These data were also reused for a study on T cells in Graves' hyperthyroidism and ophthalmopathy. This second study says: RT-PCR in the first round (using the HTBI primer set) targeted the TCR CDR3.

The TCR sequence derives from a woman under 40 with Graves disease. This material consisted of peripheral blood mononuclear cells (PBMCs), taken at new diagnosis, from a patient treated with antithyroid drugs. The chain is built from TRBV28 and TRBJ2-1; the D is unclear. CDR3 coding DNA: TGTGCCAGCAGTTTGACCCGTAGCTCCTACAATGAGCAGTTCTTC. Amino acids: CASSLTRSSYNEQFF.